This T cell receptor beta chain was documented in a study of T cell clones after liver transplantation. At the level of the study: A pre-transplant mixed lymphocyte reaction with TCRbeta sequencing defined graft-donor-reactive clones followed in post-transplant blood. As an antigen-independent comparator, third-party-reactive TCRbeta sequences came from pre-transplant mixed lymphocyte reactions. Study-wide results and caveats: Migration into the graft, not deletion, may explain lost graft donor-reactive T cells.

The CDR3 spans 16 residues. From germline, CDR1 is SGHRS and CDR2 YFSETQ. Trimming left V 0 bases short and J 7 bases short, with 17 bases between. As for this clone: What it binds is unknown.

Profiling relied on immunoSEQ multiplex PCR, and the TCRdb table lists in-frame clones only, not all of them. The top ten clones hold 0.55% to 0.75% of a sample with about 74,000 clones, roughly 80% of them seen once. This sequence originates from a human donor who received a liver transplant. Specimen: CD4+ T cells from blood, collected before liver transplant. The V and J genes are TRBV5-1 and TRBJ1-5, with D unclear. CDR3 residues: CASSLGGDSLGQPQHF. The CDR3 DNA reads TGCGCCAGCAGCTTGGGGGGTGATTCGTTGGGGCAGCCCCAGCATTTT.